This TCR beta chain was sequenced in a study of CD8 T cells in Susac syndrome. An amount of RNA that ranged from roughly 0.45 to 1 ug was reverse transcribed with random hexamers. TCRdb ran MiXCR on the immunoSEQ multiplex PCR reads and lists one entry per CDR3 protein. This table holds hundreds of thousands of distinct CDR3 sequences, around 85% found once. The CDR3 extends over 13 amino acids. Germline CDR1 and CDR2: MNHNS and SASEGT. After removal of 10 bases from V and 6 bases from J, the junction contained 10 bases not matched to a gene. The source material was CD8+ T cells from PBMCs. The receptor was isolated from a human donor with multiple sclerosis. The chain joins TRBV6-1 to TRBJ2-7; the match to TRBD1 covers 9 bases. The DNA for the CDR3 is TGTGCCATTCCTGGACAGGGGCTCTCCGAGCAGTACTTC. Its translation is CAIPGQGLSEQYF.